A single sample is the source of the 11 T cell receptor beta chains below, sequenced in a study of T cells in Graves' hyperthyroidism and ophthalmopathy. RNA transcripts gave rise to amplified TCR beta CDR3 regions. The primer set for the first-round RT-PCR of the TCR CDR3 was HTBI. Each CDR3 protein gets one entry after TCRdb re-called the multiplex PCR reads with MiXCR. Of about 350,000 distinct CDR3 sequences in the sample, about 15% are singletons; the top ten hold around 23%. The sample consisted of blood. These receptors all stem from a woman in her twenties or thirties with Graves' hyperthyroidism.

The chain carries TRBV30 and TRBJ1-5; D not certain. The length of the CDR3 is 13 residues. V dropped 1 base and J dropped 4 bases, with 8 bases sitting between them. Germline V lookup: CDR1 GTSNPN, CDR2 SVGIG (reference sequence). CDR3 sequence (DNA): TGTGCCTGGAGTGAGGAGGGTAATCAGCCCCAGCATTTT. It yields the protein CAWSEEGNQPQHF.

The V gene is TRBV7-2, the J gene TRBJ2-2; D call uncertain. The CDR3 has 14 residues. The germline V and J ends were trimmed by 1 base and 5 bases, with 8 bases remaining between them. CDR1 is SGHTA and CDR2 is FQGNSA in the germline V gene. CDR3 DNA: TGTGCCAGCAGCTTAGGCCGTACTACCGGGGAGCTGTTTTTT. Translating it yields CASSLGRTTGELFF. Full variable domain (outside the CDR3, taken from reference TRBV7-2 and TRBJ2-2): GAGVSQSPSNKVTEKGKDVELRCDPISGHTALYWYRQSLGQGLEFLIYFQGNSAPDKSGLPSDRFSAERTGGSVSTLTIQRTQQEDSAVYLCASSLGRTTGELFFGEGSRLTVL.

The chain uses TRBV5-1 and TRBJ2-2; D might be TRBD1 or TRBD2, each matching 5 bases. The CDR3 spans 14 residues. Germline V gene data show CDR1 as SGHRS and CDR2 as YFSETQ. With 5 bases removed from V and 4 bases from J, the gap between germline ends came to 12 bases. The CDR3 region has the DNA TGCGCCAGCAGAGTAGGGACCGCCACCGGGGAGCTGTTTTTT. It codes for CASRVGTATGELFF.

A word on this clonotype: A much larger clone sits a single nucleotide away, making a read error possible. This chain connects TRBV28 to TRBJ1-2; 7 bases are a match to TRBD1. The CDR3 consists of 15 residues. Germline CDR1 is MDHEN and CDR2 is SYDVKM. This chain's CDR3 is CVSSVTGRRNYGYTF. The CDR3 DNA follows: TGTGTCAGCAGCGTGACAGGGAGGCGGAACTATGGCTACACCTTC.

This clonotype was found a few times. The gene calls are TRBV20-1 and TRBJ2-6, with 10 bases aligning to TRBD2. CDR3 length: 18 residues. Germline V gene sequence: CDR1 DFQATT, CDR2 SNEGSKA (reference sequence). V lost 5 bases to trimming and J lost 3 bases; unmatched junction nucleotides: 13. The CDR3 here is CSAWSPSGSSGGANVLTF. CDR3 nucleotide sequence: TGCAGTGCTTGGTCCCCTAGCGGGAGTAGCGGTGGGGCCAACGTCCTGACTTTC.

The table lists this clonotype with many counts. This chain connects TRBV27 to TRBJ1-2, with unresolved D. The CDR3 is 16 residues long. Trimming removed 5 bases from V and 0 bases from J, with 16 bases in between. Per germline, CDR1 MNHEY and CDR2 SMNVEV (reference sequence). The CDR3 DNA reads TGTGCCAGCAGTCCCCGATCCGGGCGAACTAACTATGGCTACACCTTC. Encoded protein: CASSPRSGRTNYGYTF.

This clonotype appeared a few times. The chain recombines TRBV19 with TRBJ1-2; D unclear. The V gene's germline CDR1 is LNHDA and CDR2 SQIVND (reference sequence). The germline V and J ends were trimmed by 2 bases and 10 bases, with 11 bases remaining between them. CDR3 length: 12 residues. CDR3 sequence reads: CASSISQAPYTF. DNA for the CDR3: TGTGCCAGTAGTATAAGCCAAGCCCCCTACACCTTC.

This clonotype has at least ten counts. For the CDR3, the DNA is TGCAGTGCTAGAAGGCAGGGCATTGAAGCTTTCTTT. Its translation: CSARRQGIEAFF. V gene TRBV20-1 combines with J gene TRBJ1-1, with D tentatively TRBD1 (5 bases). The CDR3 is 12 residues long. V lost 2 bases to trimming and J lost 7 bases, with 11 bases between them. CDR1 is DFQATT, CDR2 SNEGSKA, per germline (reference sequence).

In this sample, this clonotype turned up many times. This chain connects TRBV28 to TRBJ2-7; no definite D call. The CDR3 runs 11 residues. Trimming took off 5 bases at V and 5 bases at J, with 7 bases between the two ends. Germline V lookup: CDR1 MDHEN, CDR2 SYDVKM. This chain's CDR3 is CASSPRDEQYF. CDR3 in DNA: TGTGCCAGCAGTCCCCGGGACGAGCAGTACTTC. Full variable domain (outside the CDR3, taken from reference TRBV28 and TRBJ2-7): DVKVTQSSRYLVKRTGEKVFLECVQDMDHENMFWYRQDPGLGLRLIYFSYDVKMKEKGDIPEGYSVSREKKERFSLILESASTNQTSMYLCASSPRDEQYFGPGTRLTVT.

This clonotype was picked up many times. CDR3 nucleotide sequence: TGTGCCAGCATGGGGGGTGAGAGCTCCTACAATGAGCAGTTCTTC. It specifies CASMGGESSYNEQFF. The chain is built from TRBV27 and TRBJ2-1; D is possibly TRBD2 (6 bases). V was pared by 7 bases and J by 0 bases, with 13 bases between. This CDR3 is 15 amino acids long. The germline gives CDR1 MNHEY, CDR2 SMNVEV (reference sequence).

This rearrangement joins TRBV20-1 to TRBJ2-2; the match to TRBD2 covers 8 bases. Germline V gene sequence: CDR1 DFQATT, CDR2 SNEGSKA (reference sequence). The CDR3 has 15 residues. V trimming: 5 bases; J trimming: 0 bases; junction bases outside the gene matches: 5. Here the CDR3 reads CSALGGVPNTGELFF. As DNA, the CDR3 is TGCAGTGCTCTCGGGGGGGTTCCGAACACCGGGGAGCTGTTTTTT.